This is a list of T cell receptor beta chains from one sample in a study of OX40 agonist ivuxolimab in advanced cancers. Generated by immunoSEQ multiplex PCR, the TCRdb table keeps only in-frame clones and is missing some. The sample shows about 43,000 clones, roughly 86% of them seen only once. The sample consisted of CD4+ or CD8+ T cells sorted from blood, taken in a trial of the OX40 agonist ivuxolimab. Receptors originate from an adult with an advanced solid tumor such as melanoma, head and neck, liver or kidney cancer. Each CDR3 is given with its conserved first and last residue. D genes are given only for firm matches. Clone size is given for some rows only: seen once, a few or many times, or a class if the clone is expanded.

CDR3,DNA,size,D,J,V
CASSQEGWNEQFF,TGCGCCAGCAGCCAAGAGGGATGGAATGAGCAGTTCTTC,-,-,TRBJ2-1,TRBV4-3
CATSRPRTNNYGYTF,TGTGCCACCAGCAGGCCTCGGACGAATAACTATGGCTACACCTTC,-,-,TRBJ1-2,TRBV15
CASSKMSNYGYTF,TGTGCCAGCAGCAAAATGAGTAACTATGGCTACACCTTC,-,-,TRBJ1-2,TRBV21-1
CASSLYGGLVYEQYF,TGCGCCAGCAGCTTGTACGGAGGTCTGGTCTACGAGCAGTACTTC,-,-,TRBJ2-7,TRBV5-1
CASCRDGGFVEQYF,TGTGCCAGCTGCCGGGACGGGGGTTTTGTCGAGCAGTACTTC,once,-,TRBJ2-7,TRBV7-9
CASSQYGQTNYGYTF,TGTGCCAGCAGCCAATATGGACAGACAAACTATGGCTACACCTTC,-,-,TRBJ1-2,TRBV11-2
CASSPPDRSYEQYF,TGTGCCAGCAGCCCACCGGACAGGTCCTACGAGCAGTACTTC,-,TRBD1,TRBJ2-7,TRBV11-3
CASSLIQGANNEQFF,TGTGCCAGCAGCTTAATCCAGGGGGCCAACAATGAGCAGTTCTTC,-,TRBD1,TRBJ2-1,TRBV11-2
CASSFGSETQYF,TGTGCCAGCAGCTTTGGATCAGAGACCCAGTACTTC,-,-,TRBJ2-5,TRBV7-9
CASSQDLGYGYTF,TGCGCCAGCAGCCAAGATTTAGGGTATGGCTACACCTTC,-,-,TRBJ1-2,TRBV4-1
CASSVGPSSGRTEAFF,TGTGCCAGCAGCGTGGGACCCTCGTCTGGGCGGACTGAAGCTTTCTTT,once,-,TRBJ1-1,TRBV5-6
CASSKINASRNQPQHF,TGTGCCAGCAGCAAAATAAACGCCAGTCGTAATCAGCCCCAGCATTTT,-,-,TRBJ1-5,TRBV21-1
CASSQDHAGLGNEQFF,TGCGCCAGCAGCCAAGATCACGCGGGTCTCGGTAATGAGCAGTTCTTC,-,-,TRBJ2-1,TRBV4-3
CASSDKGVLGYSPLHF,TGTGCCAGCAGTGATAAGGGAGTTTTGGGGTATTCACCCCTCCACTTT,-,-,TRBJ1-6,TRBV6-1
CASSSTQRADTDTQYF,TGTGCCAGCAGCTCAACCCAGAGGGCGGACACAGATACGCAGTATTTT,-,-,TRBJ2-3,TRBV7-9
CASSWGLASQETQYF,TGTGCCAGCAGCTGGGGACTAGCCTCCCAAGAGACCCAGTACTTC,-,TRBD2,TRBJ2-5,TRBV5-5
CASSDSLAGGNEQFF,TGTGCCAGCAGTGACTCGTTAGCGGGGGGCAATGAGCAGTTCTTC,-,TRBD2,TRBJ2-1,TRBV6-4
CASSYSGLNSEQYF,TGTGCCAGCAGTTACTCGGGACTAAACTCCGAGCAGTACTTC,-,TRBD2,TRBJ2-7,TRBV6-5
CASSQAGVSYNEQFF,TGTGCCAGCAGTCAAGCGGGAGTGTCCTACAATGAGCAGTTCTTC,-,TRBD2,TRBJ2-1,TRBV9
CASRRGVNEQFF,TGTGCCAGCAGGAGGGGAGTTAATGAGCAGTTCTTC,-,-,TRBJ2-1,TRBV7-9
CAGQGAAYGYTF,TGTGCCGGGCAGGGGGCGGCCTATGGCTACACCTTC,few,TRBD1,TRBJ1-2,TRBV2
CASSSTGTAYEQYF,TGCGCCAGCAGCTCGACAGGGACTGCCTACGAGCAGTACTTC,once,-,TRBJ2-7,TRBV5-1
CASSLGFGTGLYEQYF,TGCGCCAGCAGCTTGGGGTTCGGGACAGGCCTCTACGAGCAGTACTTC,-,TRBD1,TRBJ2-7,TRBV5-1
CASSPTTGTGADTF,TGTGCCAGCAGCCCCACGACGGGGACAGGGGCTGACACCTTC,-,TRBD1,TRBJ1-2,TRBV7-3
CASSLGVSKNIQYF,TGTGCCAGCAGCTTAGGTGTCAGCAAAAACATTCAGTACTTC,-,-,TRBJ2-4,TRBV11-2